This T cell receptor (beta chain) was observed in a study of CD8 T cells in Susac syndrome. Losses at the gene ends were 0 bases for V and 4 bases for J; bases not matched to a gene: 17. The germline V gene has CDR1 DFQATT and CDR2 SNEGSKA (reference sequence). The CDR3 is 19 amino acids. A quantity of roughly 0.5 to 1 ug RNA underwent reverse transcription using random hexamers. TCRdb used MiXCR to reprocess the immunoSEQ multiplex PCR reads, holding one entry per CDR3 protein. The sample holds some 150,000 distinct CDR3 sequences, just under 95% seen once. This clonotype was sampled from a human donor with multiple sclerosis. The chain recombines TRBV20-1 with TRBJ2-3; 9 nucleotides agree with TRBD2. The sequencing input was CD8+ T cells from PBMCs. The CDR3 loop is CSARDKASGVYVGADTQYF. The CDR3 bases are TGCAGTGCTAGAGATAAGGCTAGCGGGGTGTATGTCGGTGCAGATACGCAGTATTTT.